These 6 T cell receptor beta chains originate from one sample sequenced in a study of PD-L1 blockade in urothelial cancer. Clones were sequenced by immunoSEQ multiplex PCR, and TCRdb holds only the in-frame ones, with some missing. The table has about 37,000 clones, about 87% seen once; the top ten hold approximately 15%. Regarding time point: pretreatment peripheral blood. The sample here was PBMCs, taken around atezolizumab (anti-PD-L1) treatment. The receptors derive from a man in his sixties with urothelial cancer.

The J gene is TRBJ1-4, the V gene TRBV14; 7 nucleotides align to TRBD1. V lost 2 bases and J lost 3; bases outside the gene matches: 9. This CDR3 is 17 amino acids long. In germline, CDR1 is SGHDN, CDR2 FVKESK. CDR3 in amino acids: CASSQRLPTGANEKLFF. Written as DNA, the CDR3 is TGTGCCAGCAGCCAACGTCTACCCACAGGGGCTAATGAAAAACTGTTTTTT.

The chain recombines TRBV5-1 with TRBJ1-1; tentative D call: TRBD1 (6 bases). CDR1 is SGHRS and CDR2 is YFSETQ in the germline V gene. This CDR3 region has 13 residues. The V end was cut by 4 bases, the J end by 6 bases, with 13 bases between. CDR3 DNA: TGCGCCAGCAGCGGAACAGGGTATTCTGAAGCTTTCTTT. Translating it yields CASSGTGYSEAFF.

The chain uses TRBV2 and TRBJ2-2; 8 bases fit TRBD1. Unmatched junction bases numbered 4, after V lost 3 bases and J lost 7 bases. The CDR3 is 14 residues long. Per the germline V gene, CDR1 is SNHLY and CDR2 is FYNNEI. CDR3 in amino acids: CASSEIQGVGELFF. For the CDR3, the DNA is TGTGCCAGCAGTGAGATACAGGGGGTCGGGGAGCTGTTTTTT.

The V and J genes are TRBV2 and TRBJ1-1; tentatively, D is TRBD1 (6 bases). Trimming stripped 1 base from V and 1 base from J, with 10 bases between. CDR1 is SNHLY and CDR2 is FYNNEI in the germline V gene. The CDR3 is made up of 15 amino acids. The CDR3 sequence: CASSEVGQENTEAFF. The CDR3 nucleotides are TGTGCCAGCAGTGAAGTGGGACAAGAGAACACTGAAGCTTTCTTT. Using reference TRBV2 and TRBJ1-1 for the parts outside the CDR3, the full variable domain is EPEVTQTPSHQVTQMGQEVILRCVPISNHLYFYWYRQILGQKVEFLVSFYNNEISEKSEIFDDQFSVERPDGSNFTLKIRSTKLEDSAMYFCASSEVGQENTEAFFGQGTRLTVV.

The chain is built from TRBV5-4 and TRBJ2-5; TRBD2 matches 8 bases. V dropped 4 bases and J dropped 7; count of bases not matched to a gene: 6. CDR1 is SGHNT and CDR2 is YYREEE in the germline V gene (reference sequence). CDR3 length: 13 residues. The CDR3 nucleotides read TGTGCCAGCAGCCTTAGCGGGACGGGGACCCAGTACTTC. The encoded protein is CASSLSGTGTQYF.

This clone was picked up a small number of times. V is TRBV6-5 and J is TRBJ1-2; 7 bases map to TRBD1. Germline V gene sequence: CDR1 MNHEY, CDR2 SVGAGI. The CDR3 has 13 amino acids. Germline trimming cut 9 bases from V and 1 base from J; bases unmatched to any gene: 5. For the CDR3, the DNA is TGTGCCAGTCACAGGGGTGGTAACTATGGCTACACCTTC. Translated, it gives CASHRGGNYGYTF.